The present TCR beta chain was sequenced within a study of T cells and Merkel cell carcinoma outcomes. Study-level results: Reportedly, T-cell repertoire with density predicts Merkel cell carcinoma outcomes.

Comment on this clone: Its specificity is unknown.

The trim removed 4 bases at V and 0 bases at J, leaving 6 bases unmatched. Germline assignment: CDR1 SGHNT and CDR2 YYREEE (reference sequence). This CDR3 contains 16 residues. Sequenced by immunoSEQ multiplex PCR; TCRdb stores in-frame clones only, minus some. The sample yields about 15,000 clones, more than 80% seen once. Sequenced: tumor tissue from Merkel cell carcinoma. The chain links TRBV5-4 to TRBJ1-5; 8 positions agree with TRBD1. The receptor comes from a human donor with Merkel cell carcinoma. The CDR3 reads CASSTGTGGSNQPQHF. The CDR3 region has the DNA TGTGCCAGCAGCACCGGGACAGGAGGTAGCAATCAGCCCCAGCATTTT. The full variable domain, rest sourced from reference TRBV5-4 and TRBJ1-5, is ETGVTQSPTHLIKTRGQQVTLRCSSQSGHNTVSWYQQALGQGPQFIFQYYREEENGRGNFPPRFSGLQFPNYSSELNVNALELDDSALYLCASSTGTGGSNQPQHFGDGTRLSIL.